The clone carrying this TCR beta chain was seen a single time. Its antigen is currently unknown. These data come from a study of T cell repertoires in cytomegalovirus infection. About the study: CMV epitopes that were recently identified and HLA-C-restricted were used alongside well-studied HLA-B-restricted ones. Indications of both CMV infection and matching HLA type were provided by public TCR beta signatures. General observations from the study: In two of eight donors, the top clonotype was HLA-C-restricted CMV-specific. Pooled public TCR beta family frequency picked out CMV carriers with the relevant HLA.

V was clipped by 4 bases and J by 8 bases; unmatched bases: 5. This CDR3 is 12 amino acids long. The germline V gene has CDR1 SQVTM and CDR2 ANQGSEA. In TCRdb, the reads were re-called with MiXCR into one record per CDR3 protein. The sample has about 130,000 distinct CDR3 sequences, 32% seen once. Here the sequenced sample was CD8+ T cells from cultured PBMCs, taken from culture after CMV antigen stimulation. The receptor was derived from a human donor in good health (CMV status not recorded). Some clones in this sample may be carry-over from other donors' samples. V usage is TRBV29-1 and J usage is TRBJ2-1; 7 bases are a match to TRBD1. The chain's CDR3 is CSVATGFDEQFF. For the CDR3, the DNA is TGCAGCGTTGCGACAGGGTTCGATGAGCAGTTCTTC.